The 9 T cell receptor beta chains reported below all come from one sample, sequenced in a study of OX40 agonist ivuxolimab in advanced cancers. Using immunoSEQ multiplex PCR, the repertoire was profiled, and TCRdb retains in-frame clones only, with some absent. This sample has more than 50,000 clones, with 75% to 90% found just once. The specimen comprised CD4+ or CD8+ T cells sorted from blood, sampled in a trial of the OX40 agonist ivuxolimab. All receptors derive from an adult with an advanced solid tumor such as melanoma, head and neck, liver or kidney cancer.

CDR3 amino acids: CASSFLETQYF. The CDR3 DNA sequence: TGTGCCAGCAGCTTCTTAGAGACCCAGTACTTC. The genes are TRBV7-2 and TRBJ2-5; D gene unclear. Trimming pared 3 bases from V and 4 bases from J, leaving 3 bases between. From germline, CDR1 is SGHTA and CDR2 FQGNSA. The CDR3 sequence is 11 residues long.

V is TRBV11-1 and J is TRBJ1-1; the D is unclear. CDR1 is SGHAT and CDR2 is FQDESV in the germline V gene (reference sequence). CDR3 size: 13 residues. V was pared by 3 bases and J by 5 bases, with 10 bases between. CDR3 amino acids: CASSFILGTEAFF. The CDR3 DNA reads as TGTGCCAGCAGCTTCATCTTAGGGACTGAAGCTTTCTTT. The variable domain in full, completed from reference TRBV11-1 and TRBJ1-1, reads EAEVAQSPRYKITEKSQAVAFWCDPISGHATLYWYRQILGQGPELLVQFQDESVVDDSQLPKDRFSAERLKGVDSTLKIQPAELGDSAMYLCASSFILGTEAFFGQGTRLTVV.

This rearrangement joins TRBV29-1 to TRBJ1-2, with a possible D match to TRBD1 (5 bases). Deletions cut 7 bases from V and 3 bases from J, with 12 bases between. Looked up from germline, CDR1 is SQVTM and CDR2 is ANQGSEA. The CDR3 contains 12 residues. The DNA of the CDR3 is TGCAGCGCGACGGGACTATACTATGGCTACACCTTC. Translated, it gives CSATGLYYGYTF.

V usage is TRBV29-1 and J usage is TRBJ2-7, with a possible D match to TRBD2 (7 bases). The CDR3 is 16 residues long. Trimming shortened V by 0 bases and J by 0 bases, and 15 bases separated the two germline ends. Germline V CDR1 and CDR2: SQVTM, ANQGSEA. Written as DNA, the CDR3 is TGCAGCGTTGAAGATCTGAGGGGGGGAAGCTCCTACGAGCAGTACTTC. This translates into CSVEDLRGGSSYEQYF.

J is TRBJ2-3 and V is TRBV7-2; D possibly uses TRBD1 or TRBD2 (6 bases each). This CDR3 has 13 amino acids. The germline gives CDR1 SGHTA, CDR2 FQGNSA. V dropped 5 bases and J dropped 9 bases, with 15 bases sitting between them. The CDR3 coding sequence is TGTGCCAGCAGCCCGCCTAGGGGGGCGACGCAGTATTTT. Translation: CASSPPRGATQYF. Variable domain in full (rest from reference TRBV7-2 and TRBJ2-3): GAGVSQSPSNKVTEKGKDVELRCDPISGHTALYWYRQSLGQGLEFLIYFQGNSAPDKSGLPSDRFSAERTGGSVSTLTIQRTQQEDSAVYLCASSPPRGATQYFGPGTRLTVL.

This CDR3 reads CASSPGTLNTEAFF. In DNA form, the CDR3 reads TGTGCCAGCAGCCCGGGGACCTTGAACACTGAAGCTTTCTTT. The chain couples TRBV11-2 to TRBJ1-1; D possibly corresponds to TRBD1 (5 bases). Germline CDR1 reads SGHAT; CDR2 reads FQNNGV. This CDR3 spans 14 amino acids. The V and J ends lost 5 bases and 0 bases respectively, with 10 bases between them.

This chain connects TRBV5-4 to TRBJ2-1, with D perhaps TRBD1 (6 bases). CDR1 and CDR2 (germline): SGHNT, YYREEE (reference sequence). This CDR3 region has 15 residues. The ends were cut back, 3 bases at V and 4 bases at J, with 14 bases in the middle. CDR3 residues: CASSSDRGQYNEQFF. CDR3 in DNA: TGTGCCAGCAGCTCGGACAGAGGGCAATACAATGAGCAGTTCTTC.

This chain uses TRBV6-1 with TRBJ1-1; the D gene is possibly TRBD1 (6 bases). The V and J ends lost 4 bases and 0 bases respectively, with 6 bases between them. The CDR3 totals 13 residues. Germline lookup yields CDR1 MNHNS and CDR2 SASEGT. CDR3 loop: CASSGQVNTEAFF. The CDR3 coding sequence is TGTGCCAGCAGTGGACAGGTGAACACTGAAGCTTTCTTT.

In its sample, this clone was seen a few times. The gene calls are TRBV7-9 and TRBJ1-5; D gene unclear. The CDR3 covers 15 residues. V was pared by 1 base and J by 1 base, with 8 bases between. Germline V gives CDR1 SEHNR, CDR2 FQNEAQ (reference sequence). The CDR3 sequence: CASSLDGRSNQPQHF. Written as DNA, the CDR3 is TGTGCCAGCAGCTTAGACGGACGGAGCAATCAGCCCCAGCATTTT. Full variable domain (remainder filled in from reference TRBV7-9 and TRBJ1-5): DTGVSQNPRHKITKRGQNVTFRCDPISEHNRLYWYRQTLGQGPEFLTYFQNEAQLEKSRLLSDRFSAERPKGSFSTLEIQRTEQGDSAMYLCASSLDGRSNQPQHFGDGTRLSIL.